Included here is one TCR beta chain sequence, with context. The data derive from a study of CD8 T cells in Susac syndrome. RNA amounts of about 0.5 to 1 ug underwent reverse transcription with random hexamers. TCRdb itself ran the immunoSEQ multiplex PCR reads through MiXCR, one entry per CDR3 protein. The table includes roughly 180,000 distinct CDR3 sequences, about 94% detected once. This clonotype was obtained from a human donor in good health. Material: CD4+ T cells from PBMCs.

The CDR3 region is CASATFAGNTIYF. The CDR3 DNA sequence: TGTGCTAGTGCCACCTTCGCCGGAAACACCATATATTTT. V usage is TRBV12-5 and J usage is TRBJ1-3; no definite D call. The CDR3 extends over 13 amino acids. Deletions cut 7 bases from V and 4 bases from J, with 11 bases between. Germline assignment: CDR1 LGHNT and CDR2 FRNRAP.